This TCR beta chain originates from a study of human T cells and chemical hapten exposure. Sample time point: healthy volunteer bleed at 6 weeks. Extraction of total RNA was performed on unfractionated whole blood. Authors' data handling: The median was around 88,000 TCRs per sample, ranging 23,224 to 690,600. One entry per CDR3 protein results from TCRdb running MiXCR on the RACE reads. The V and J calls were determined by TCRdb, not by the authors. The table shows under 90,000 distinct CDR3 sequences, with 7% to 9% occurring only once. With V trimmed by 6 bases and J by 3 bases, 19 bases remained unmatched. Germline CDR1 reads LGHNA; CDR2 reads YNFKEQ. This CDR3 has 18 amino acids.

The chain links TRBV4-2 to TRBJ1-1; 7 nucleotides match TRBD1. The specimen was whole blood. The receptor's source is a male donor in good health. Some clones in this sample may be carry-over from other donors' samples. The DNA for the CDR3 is TGTGCCAGCAGACCCCTTCGACAGGGACGGACGAGAGACACTGAAGCTTTCTTT. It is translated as CASRPLRQGRTRDTEAFF.